The TCR beta chain under discussion was sequenced for a study of control samples from healthy donors and cancer patients. V was clipped by 0 bases and J by 0 bases, with 9 bases between them. The CDR3 covers 15 residues. CDR1 LGHNA and CDR2 YSLEER come from the germline V gene. This clone is categorized as medium-sized (0.01 to 0.1%). Possible read error: a much larger clone is one base away. Other DNA sequences within the sample encode an identical CDR3. Data came from immunoSEQ multiplex PCR; TCRdb stores just in-frame clones and leaves some out. The data hold about 15,000 clones, with 87% observed a single time.

The clonotype comes from a woman in her 70s with colorectal cancer. The chain links TRBV4-3 to TRBJ2-7; D uncertain. The sequenced sample consisted of PBMCs. For the CDR3, the DNA is TGCGCCAGCAGCCAAGATCGGTACAGCTCCTACGAGCAGTACTTC. This gives the protein CASSQDRYSSYEQYF.